Here is one TCR beta chain with its context. This receptor's antigen is unknown. One base away there is no much larger clone; base qualities are not given. Library construction relied on the immunoSEQ multiplex PCR assay. TCRdb holds this immuneACCESS table with in-frame rearrangements only. Some clones are missing; in checked studies, unresolved V genes explain under half, and the rest has no known cause. The sample profile shows about 34,000 clones; around 86% of them were found once. Jointly, the top ten make up around 2.6% of the sample. For TCR Vbeta sequencing, memory CD4+ T cells were sorted ex vivo from the peripheral blood of both healthy controls and narcolepsy patients. Via the germline V gene, CDR1 is SGHTA and CDR2 FQGNSA. The CDR3, cysteine through phenylalanine, is 13 amino acids long. The read is trimmed to its CDR3 DNA, 39 bases read in frame from base 1. V loses 3 bases, J loses 4 bases, and the germline ends lie 10 bases apart.

The record originates from a study of T cells in narcolepsy (dated by TCRdb to the late 2010s). Regarding the study in general: The study enrolled patients with narcolepsy type 1 or type 2 (NT1, NT2) together with healthy control donors. The study used TCR Vbeta sequencing to track clonotypes in blood and CSF while looking for autoreactive T cells in narcolepsy patients that target self-antigens of hypocretin neurons (hypocretin, TRIB2).

Overall study results and their limits: Autoreactive clonotypes were reported to be detected serially in the blood of the same patients and of different patients, but not in the blood of healthy controls. Plots comparing CSF and blood CD4+ T cell clonotypes from the same patient highlighted HCRT-specific and TRIB2-specific autoreactive clonotypes. Patients and controls had similar numbers of sequenced blood memory CD4+ clonotypes, with averages of about 38,000 in patients and some 31,000 in controls. Some blood memory CD4+ repertoires from patients and controls contained no sequences matching autoreactive T cell clones.

The TCR originated in a human donor with narcolepsy. The chain joins TRBV7-2 to TRBJ2-7; the D gene is possibly TRBD1 or TRBD2, with 6 bases matching each. Sequencing input: CD45RA- memory CD4+ T cells from PBMCs. The sample's cell subset or site, from its label and the paper: memory T cells sorted ex vivo from peripheral blood. The DNA sequence is as follows: TGTGCCAGCAGCTTGGTAGGGGGGTACGAGCAGTACTTC. Translated, it reads CASSLVGGYEQYF. The full variable domain, with segments outside the CDR3 supplied by the reference TRBV7-2 and TRBJ2-7 proteins, appears as GAGVSQSPSNKVTEKGKDVELRCDPISGHTALYWYRQSLGQGLEFLIYFQGNSAPDKSGLPSDRFSAERTGGSVSTLTIQRTQQEDSAVYLCASSLVGGYEQYFGPGTRLTVT.